The 25 T cell receptor beta chains in this list originate from one sample, sequenced in a study of beta chain features in type 1 diabetes. Reverse transcription of all isolated RNA meant that expressed TCRB transcripts were sequenced. Method: immunoSEQ multiplex PCR; TCRdb's copy keeps in-frame clones and lacks some. This table holds about 930,000 clones, 15% to 20% found once. Sequencing input: naive CD4+ T cells from blood. These receptors originate from a woman between 18 and 29 years old in good health.

There are a few counts of this clone. Other DNA sequences of this sample code for an identical CDR3. The J gene is TRBJ2-3, the V gene TRBV9, with D possibly matching TRBD2 (6 bases). The V gene lost 2 bases and the J gene lost 2 bases, with 9 bases spanning the gap. Germline loops: CDR1 SGDLS, CDR2 YYNGEE. This CDR3 is 14 amino acids long. CDR3 protein: CASSVGRDTDTQYF. The CDR3 region has the DNA TGTGCCAGCAGCGTCGGGAGAGACACAGATACGCAGTATTTT.

The chain is built from TRBV28 and TRBJ2-1; the D is unclear. Trimming shortened V by 5 bases and J by 5 bases, and 13 bases separated the two germline ends. Germline V gene sequence: CDR1 MDHEN, CDR2 SYDVKM. The CDR3 has 14 amino acids. CDR3 in DNA: TGTGCCAGCAGTCCGACCCGGACGGACAATGAGCAGTTCTTC. It specifies CASSPTRTDNEQFF.

To note about this clone: Other nucleotide sequences from this sample produce the same CDR3. The J gene is TRBJ2-3, the V gene TRBV9; no definite D call. The germline V and J ends were trimmed by 0 bases and 0 bases, with 5 bases remaining between them. The CDR3 has 14 amino acids. Per the germline V gene, CDR1 is SGDLS and CDR2 is YYNGEE. The CDR3 nucleotides are TGTGCCAGCAGCGTAGACAGCAGCACAGATACGCAGTATTTT. Translation gives CASSVDSSTDTQYF. Using reference TRBV9 and TRBJ2-3 for the parts outside the CDR3, the full variable domain is DSGVTQTPKHLITATGQRVTLRCSPRSGDLSVYWYQQSLDQGLQFLIQYYNGEERAKGNILERFSAQQFPDLHSELNLSSLELGDSALYFCASSVDSSTDTQYFGPGTRLTVL.

The sample holds a few counts of this clone. The rearrangement uses TRBV19 and TRBJ2-7; TRBD2 agrees at 12 bases. V lost 8 bases and J lost 2; bases outside the gene matches: 4. The CDR3 has 14 residues. CDR1 LNHDA and CDR2 SQIVND come from the germline V gene (reference sequence). The CDR3 nucleotides read TGTGCCAGTGGGACTAGCGGGCTTCCCTACGAGCAGTACTTC. Its translation is CASGTSGLPYEQYF.

This chain links TRBV9 with TRBJ2-5, with 7 bases fitting TRBD1. There are 13 residues in the CDR3. The trim removed 2 bases at V and 9 bases at J, leaving 7 bases unmatched. Germline values: CDR1 SGDLS, CDR2 YYNGEE. The CDR3 protein is CASSVRSQGAQYF. The CDR3 nucleotides read TGTGCCAGCAGCGTCCGGAGTCAGGGGGCCCAGTACTTC.

The V call is TRBV19, the J call TRBJ1-5; D perhaps matches TRBD1 (5 bases). Germline loops: CDR1 LNHDA, CDR2 SQIVND (reference sequence). Trimming left V 6 bases short and J 7 bases short, with 10 bases between. The CDR3 runs to 12 residues. The CDR3 coding sequence is TGTGCCAGTAGGAGGGGAGACCAGCCCCAGCATTTT. Residues: CASRRGDQPQHF.

This clone was seen only a few times. This rearrangement joins TRBV7-2 to TRBJ2-7, with TRBD2 matching over 10 bases. Trimming at V came to 5 bases and at J to 4 bases, leaving 8 bases not matched to a gene. This CDR3 is built from 15 residues. Per germline, CDR1 SGHTA and CDR2 FQGNSA. CDR3 protein: CASSPLLAGLYEQYF. Here the CDR3 DNA reads TGTGCCAGCAGCCCCCTACTAGCGGGACTATACGAGCAGTACTTC.

This clone showed up just a few times. The chain couples TRBV5-1 to TRBJ2-4, with D perhaps TRBD2 (6 bases). The germline gives CDR1 SGHRS, CDR2 YFSETQ. Trimming left V 5 bases short and J 3 bases short, with 18 bases between. The CDR3 contains 16 residues. CDR3 protein: CASRLAPHWGKNIQYF. CDR3 bases: TGCGCCAGCAGACTAGCACCACATTGGGGCAAAAACATTCAGTACTTC.

The chain joins TRBV6-5 to TRBJ1-4; D gene ambiguous. This CDR3 spans 14 amino acids. Germline CDR1 is MNHEY and CDR2 is SVGAGI. The V gene lost 2 bases and the J gene lost 8 bases, with 12 bases spanning the gap. In DNA, the CDR3 is TGTGCCAGCAGTTACGGAGGGATTGGCGAAAAACTGTTTTTT. It translates to CASSYGGIGEKLFF.

The chain has TRBV6-4 and TRBJ2-3; a weak D match, TRBD2 (5 bases). From germline, CDR1 is MRHNA and CDR2 SNTAGT. This CDR3 spans 13 amino acids. Trimming stripped 2 bases from V and 6 bases from J, with 9 bases between. The CDR3 DNA follows: TGTGCCAGCAGTGACCCGGGAAGCGATACGCAGTATTTT. Amino acids: CASSDPGSDTQYF.

CDR3 sequence (DNA): TGCAGCGTCGCGACAGGGTCCTACAATGAGCAGTTCTTC. Residues: CSVATGSYNEQFF. The rearrangement links TRBV29-1 to TRBJ2-1; TRBD1 matches 7 bases. Unmatched junction bases numbered 3, after V lost 6 bases and J lost 1 base. This CDR3 spans 13 amino acids. Germline V CDR1 and CDR2: SQVTM, ANQGSEA.

In this sample, this clone turned up a few times. V gene TRBV4-3 combines with J gene TRBJ2-7; tentatively, D is TRBD2 (7 bases). Germline V lookup: CDR1 LGHNA, CDR2 YSLEER. CDR3 size: 19 residues. The V end was cut by 0 bases, the J end by 0 bases, with 21 bases between. CDR3 sequence: CASSQEIWGGPTHSYEQYF. The CDR3 DNA reads as TGCGCCAGCAGCCAAGAAATCTGGGGGGGCCCCACCCACTCCTACGAGCAGTACTTC.

The gene calls are TRBV11-2 and TRBJ2-1, with 9 bases lining up with TRBD2. The CDR3 has 15 residues. V was clipped by 1 base and J by 5 bases; unmatched bases: 3. Looked up from germline, CDR1 is SGHAT and CDR2 is FQNNGV. The CDR3 nucleotides read TGTGCCAGCAGCTTAGGACTAGCGGATAACAATGAGCAGTTCTTC. Encoded protein: CASSLGLADNNEQFF. Looking up the rest from reference TRBV11-2 and TRBJ2-1 gives the full variable domain: EAGVAQSPRYKIIEKRQSVAFWCNPISGHATLYWYQQILGQGPKLLIQFQNNGVVDDSQLPKDRFSAERLKGVDSTLKIQPAKLEDSAVYLCASSLGLADNNEQFFGPGTRLTVL.

This clone was detected a few times. The CDR3 bases are TGTGCCAGCAGTTACTCGACGGCTAGACAGGGCTATGGCTACACCTTC. This translates into CASSYSTARQGYGYTF. The chain recombines TRBV6-5 with TRBJ1-2, with 7 bases lining up with TRBD1. V gave up 0 bases and J gave up 4 bases; unmatched junction bases: 8. This CDR3 contains 16 residues. Germline V lookup: CDR1 MNHEY, CDR2 SVGAGI.

This clone was picked up a small number of times. J is TRBJ2-2 and V is TRBV4-3, with D maybe TRBD2 (6 bases). V lost 1 base to trimming and J lost 5 bases, with 17 bases between them. Per germline, CDR1 LGHNA and CDR2 YSLEER. This CDR3 is built from 17 residues. The CDR3 reads CASSQVAGTPWTGELFF. CDR3 nucleotide sequence: TGCGCCAGCAGCCAAGTTGCCGGGACTCCCTGGACCGGGGAGCTGTTTTTT.

This clone was observed a few times. The chain has TRBV7-3 and TRBJ2-3, with TRBD2 as a possible D gene (5 bases). This CDR3 spans 13 amino acids. V lost 2 bases, J lost 6 bases, and 9 bases lay in between. Germline CDR1 reads SGHTA; CDR2 reads FQGTGA. The CDR3, as DNA: TGTGCCAGCAGCTTAGCTAGGGAGGATACGCAGTATTTT. Translating gives CASSLAREDTQYF.

This chain uses TRBV29-1 with TRBJ1-4; unclear D gene. CDR1 and CDR2 (germline): SQVTM, ANQGSEA. The CDR3 is made up of 14 amino acids. Trimming took 5 bases from V and 10 from J, leaving 20 bases between them. CDR3 bases: TGCAGCGTTTCTCCGGGCCCTACGGTCGTAAAACTGTTTTTT. This codes for CSVSPGPTVVKLFF. The full variable domain, rest sourced from reference TRBV29-1 and TRBJ1-4, is SAVISQKPSRDICQRGTSLTIQCQVDSQVTMMFWYRQQPGQSLTLIATANQGSEATYESGFVIDKFPISRPNLTFSTLTVSNMSPEDSSIYLCSVSPGPTVVKLFFGSGTQLSVL.

J is TRBJ2-1 and V is TRBV9; D call uncertain. Germline V gene sequence: CDR1 SGDLS, CDR2 YYNGEE. V was trimmed by 1 base and J by 8 bases, leaving 13 bases between them. The CDR3 is 14 residues long. The chain's CDR3 is CASSVRVAFDEQFF. The CDR3 DNA follows: TGTGCCAGCAGCGTACGTGTCGCTTTCGATGAGCAGTTCTTC.

This clone was seen more than once but under ten times. The V and J genes are TRBV19 and TRBJ2-1, with 7 positions matching TRBD2. CDR1 and CDR2 (germline): LNHDA, SQIVND (reference sequence). This CDR3 has 14 amino acids. After removal of 8 bases from V and 9 bases from J, the junction contained 13 bases not matched to a gene. CDR3 amino acids: CASGLPSGKGEQFF. CDR3 DNA sequence: TGTGCCAGTGGCCTTCCAAGCGGGAAGGGTGAGCAGTTCTTC.

This sequence joins TRBV27 and TRBJ2-7, with 7 positions matching TRBD1. Unmatched junction bases numbered 3, after V lost 6 bases and J lost 1 base. The CDR3 extends over 13 amino acids. Looked up from germline, CDR1 is MNHEY and CDR2 is SMNVEV (reference sequence). DNA for the CDR3: TGTGCCAGCAGGCCGACAGGGTCCTACGAGCAGTACTTC. Protein sequence: CASRPTGSYEQYF.

The J gene is TRBJ1-4, the V gene TRBV20-1, with unresolved D. This CDR3 region has 11 residues. V was pared by 6 bases and J by 8 bases, with 10 bases between. CDR1 is DFQATT and CDR2 is SNEGSKA in the germline V gene (reference sequence). The CDR3 region is CSAMYWEKLFF. DNA of the CDR3: TGCAGTGCCATGTATTGGGAAAAACTGTTTTTT.

The chain joins TRBV7-9 to TRBJ1-1, with TRBD1 identical over 7 bases. The CDR3 loop spans 15 amino acids. The germline V gene encodes CDR1 SEHNR and CDR2 FQNEAQ (reference sequence). Germline trimming cut 8 bases from V and 2 bases from J; bases unmatched to any gene: 11. The CDR3 DNA reads TGTGCCAGCCGTCCCCAGGGGGGATCCAACACTGAAGCTTTCTTT. Its translation: CASRPQGGSNTEAFF.

The chain combines TRBV7-9 with TRBJ1-1, with no clear D. The CDR3 has 15 amino acids. Per germline, CDR1 SEHNR and CDR2 FQNEAQ (reference sequence). Trimming took off 7 bases at V and 6 bases at J, with 21 bases between the two ends. Written as DNA, the CDR3 is TGTGCCAGCACGAAATTTGTAGATTTTAACTCTGAAGCTTTCTTT. It specifies CASTKFVDFNSEAFF.

This clone was counted a few times. This sequence joins TRBV5-1 and TRBJ2-5, with D perhaps being TRBD1 or TRBD2 (6 bases each). Per germline, CDR1 SGHRS and CDR2 YFSETQ. This CDR3 is 15 amino acids long. The ends were cut back, 5 bases at V and 1 base at J, with 15 bases in the middle. CDR3 region: CASRPNGGGQETQYF. For the CDR3, the DNA is TGCGCCAGCAGACCTAACGGGGGCGGCCAAGAGACCCAGTACTTC. Full variable domain (remainder filled in from reference TRBV5-1 and TRBJ2-5): KAGVTQTPRYLIKTRGQQVTLSCSPISGHRSVSWYQQTPGQGLQFLFEYFSETQRNKGNFPGRFSGRQFSNSRSEMNVSTLELGDSALYLCASRPNGGGQETQYFGPGTRLLVL.

The rearrangement joins TRBV9 to TRBJ2-1; D might be TRBD2 (5 bases). The CDR3 sequence is 17 residues long. The germline V gene encodes CDR1 SGDLS and CDR2 YYNGEE. Trimming removed 0 bases at V and 6 bases at J, with 19 bases between. The CDR3 coding sequence is TGTGCCAGCAGCGTAGGGGTTATGAGTCGGGGAATCAATGAGCAGTTCTTC. It encodes CASSVGVMSRGINEQFF.